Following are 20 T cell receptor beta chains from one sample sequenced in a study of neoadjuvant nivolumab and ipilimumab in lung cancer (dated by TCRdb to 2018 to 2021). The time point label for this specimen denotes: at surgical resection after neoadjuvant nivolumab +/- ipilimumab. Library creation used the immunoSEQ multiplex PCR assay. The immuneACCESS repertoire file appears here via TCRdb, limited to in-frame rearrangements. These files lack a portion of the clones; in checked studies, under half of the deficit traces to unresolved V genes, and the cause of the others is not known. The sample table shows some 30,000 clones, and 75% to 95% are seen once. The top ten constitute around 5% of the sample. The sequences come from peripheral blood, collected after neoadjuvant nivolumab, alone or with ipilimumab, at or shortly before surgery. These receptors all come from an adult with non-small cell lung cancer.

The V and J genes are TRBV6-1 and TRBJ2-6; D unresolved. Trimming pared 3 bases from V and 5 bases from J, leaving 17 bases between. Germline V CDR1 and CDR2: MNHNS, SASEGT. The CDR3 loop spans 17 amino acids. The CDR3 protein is CASSEGRTAVRANVLTF. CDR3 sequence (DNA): TGTGCCAGCAGTGAGGGTAGGACGGCAGTGAGGGCCAACGTCCTGACTTTC.

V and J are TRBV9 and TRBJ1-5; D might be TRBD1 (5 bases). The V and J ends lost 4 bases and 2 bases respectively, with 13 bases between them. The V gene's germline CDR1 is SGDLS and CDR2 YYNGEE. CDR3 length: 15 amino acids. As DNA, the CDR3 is TGTGCCAGCAGCCCGGGGGGTGCGGGCAATCAGCCCCAGCATTTT. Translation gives CASSPGGAGNQPQHF.

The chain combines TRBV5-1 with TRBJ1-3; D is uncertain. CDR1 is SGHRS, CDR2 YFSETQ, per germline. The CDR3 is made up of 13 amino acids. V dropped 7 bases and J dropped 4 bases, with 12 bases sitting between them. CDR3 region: CASRREVGNTIYF. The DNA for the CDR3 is TGCGCCAGCCGGCGGGAGGTCGGAAACACCATATATTTT. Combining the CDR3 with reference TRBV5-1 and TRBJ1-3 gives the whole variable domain KAGVTQTPRYLIKTRGQQVTLSCSPISGHRSVSWYQQTPGQGLQFLFEYFSETQRNKGNFPGRFSGRQFSNSRSEMNVSTLELGDSALYLCASRREVGNTIYFGEGSWLTVV.

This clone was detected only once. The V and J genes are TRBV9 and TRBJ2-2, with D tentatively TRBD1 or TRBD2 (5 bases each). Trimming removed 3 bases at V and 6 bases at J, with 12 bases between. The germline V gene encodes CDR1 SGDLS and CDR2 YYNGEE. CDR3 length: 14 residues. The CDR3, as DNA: TGTGCCAGCAGCGGTATAGGGGACGCCGGGGAGCTGTTTTTT. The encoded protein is CASSGIGDAGELFF.

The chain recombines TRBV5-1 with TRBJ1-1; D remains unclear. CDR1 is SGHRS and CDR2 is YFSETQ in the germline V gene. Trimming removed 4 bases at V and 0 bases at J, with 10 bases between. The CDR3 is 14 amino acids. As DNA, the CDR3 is TGCGCCAGCAGCATGGGTTATCTGAACACTGAAGCTTTCTTT. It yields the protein CASSMGYLNTEAFF. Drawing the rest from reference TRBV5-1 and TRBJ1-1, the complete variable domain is KAGVTQTPRYLIKTRGQQVTLSCSPISGHRSVSWYQQTPGQGLQFLFEYFSETQRNKGNFPGRFSGRQFSNSRSEMNVSTLELGDSALYLCASSMGYLNTEAFFGQGTRLTVV.

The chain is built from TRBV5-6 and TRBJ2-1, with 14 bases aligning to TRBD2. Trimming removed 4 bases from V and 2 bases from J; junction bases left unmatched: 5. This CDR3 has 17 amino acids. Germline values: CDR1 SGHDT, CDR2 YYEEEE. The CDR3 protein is CASSPTSGGAPYNEQFF. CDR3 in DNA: TGTGCCAGCAGCCCGACTAGCGGGGGGGCACCCTACAATGAGCAGTTCTTC.

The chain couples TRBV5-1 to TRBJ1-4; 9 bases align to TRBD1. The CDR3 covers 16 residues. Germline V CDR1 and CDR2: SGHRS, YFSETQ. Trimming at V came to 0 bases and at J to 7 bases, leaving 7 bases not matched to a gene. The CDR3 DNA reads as TGCGCCAGCAGCTTGGCCGGGGGACAGGGTGGTGAAAAACTGTTTTTT. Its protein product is CASSLAGGQGGEKLFF.

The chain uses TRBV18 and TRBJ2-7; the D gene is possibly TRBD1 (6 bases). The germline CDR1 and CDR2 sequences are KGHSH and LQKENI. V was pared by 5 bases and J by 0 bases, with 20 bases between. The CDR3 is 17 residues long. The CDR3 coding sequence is TGTGCCAGCTCAGTAACTTCCGGGACATTGGCCTCCTACGAGCAGTACTTC. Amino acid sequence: CASSVTSGTLASYEQYF.

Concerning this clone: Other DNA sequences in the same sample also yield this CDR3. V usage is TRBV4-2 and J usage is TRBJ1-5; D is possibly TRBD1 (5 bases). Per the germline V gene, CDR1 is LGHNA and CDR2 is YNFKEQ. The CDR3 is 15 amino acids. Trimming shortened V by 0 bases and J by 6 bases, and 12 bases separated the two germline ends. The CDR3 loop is CASSQEGQGTQPQHF. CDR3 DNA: TGTGCCAGCAGCCAAGAAGGTCAGGGCACTCAGCCCCAGCATTTT.

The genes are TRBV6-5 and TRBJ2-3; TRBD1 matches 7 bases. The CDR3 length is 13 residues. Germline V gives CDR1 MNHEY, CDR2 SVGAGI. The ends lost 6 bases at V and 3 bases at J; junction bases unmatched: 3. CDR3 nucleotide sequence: TGTGCCAGCAGGACAGGGAGTACAGATACGCAGTATTTT. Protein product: CASRTGSTDTQYF.

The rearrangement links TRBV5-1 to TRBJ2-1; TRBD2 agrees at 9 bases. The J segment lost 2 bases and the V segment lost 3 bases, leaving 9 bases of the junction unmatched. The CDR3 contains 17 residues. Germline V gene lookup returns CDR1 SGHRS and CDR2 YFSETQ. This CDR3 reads CASSSNIAGVTYNEQFF. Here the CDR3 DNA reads TGCGCCAGCAGCTCAAACATAGCGGGGGTAACCTACAATGAGCAGTTCTTC.

The CDR3 is CASSPDRDGNTEAFF. The CDR3 DNA reads as TGCGCCAGCAGCCCAGACAGGGATGGGAACACTGAAGCTTTCTTT. The chain joins TRBV5-1 to TRBJ1-1; 7 bases fit TRBD1. The CDR3 sequence is 15 residues long. The germline gives CDR1 SGHRS, CDR2 YFSETQ. Unmatched junction bases numbered 7, after V lost 4 bases and J lost 1 base.

CDR3 sequence: CASSTGVGNTIYF. In DNA form, the CDR3 reads TGTGCCAGCTCTACAGGGGTTGGAAACACCATATATTTT. This chain connects TRBV11-3 to TRBJ1-3; 7 nucleotides match TRBD1. With V trimmed by 8 bases and J by 3 bases, 4 bases remained unmatched. CDR1 and CDR2 (germline): SGHNT, YENEEA. The CDR3 spans 13 residues.

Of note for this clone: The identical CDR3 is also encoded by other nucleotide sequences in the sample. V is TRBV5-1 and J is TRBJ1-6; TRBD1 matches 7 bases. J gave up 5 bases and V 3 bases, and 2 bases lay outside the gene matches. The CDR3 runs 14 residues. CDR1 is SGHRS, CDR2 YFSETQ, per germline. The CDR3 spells CASSYGQDNSPLHF. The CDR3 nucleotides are TGCGCCAGCAGCTACGGACAGGATAATTCACCCCTCCACTTT.

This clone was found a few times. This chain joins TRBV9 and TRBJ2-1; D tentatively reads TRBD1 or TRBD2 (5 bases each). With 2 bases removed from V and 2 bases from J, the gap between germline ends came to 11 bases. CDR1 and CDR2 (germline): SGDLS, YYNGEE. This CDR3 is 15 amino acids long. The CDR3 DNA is TGTGCCAGCAGCGTCGGGACCCTACCCTACAATGAGCAGTTCTTC. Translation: CASSVGTLPYNEQFF.

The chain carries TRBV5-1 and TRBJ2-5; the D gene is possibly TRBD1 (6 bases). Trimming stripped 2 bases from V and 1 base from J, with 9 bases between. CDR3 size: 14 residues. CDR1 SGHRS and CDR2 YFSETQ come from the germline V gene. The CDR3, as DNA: TGCGCCAGCAGCTTAGAGGGGGTCCAAGAGACCCAGTACTTC. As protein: CASSLEGVQETQYF. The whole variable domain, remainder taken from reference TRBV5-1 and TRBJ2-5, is KAGVTQTPRYLIKTRGQQVTLSCSPISGHRSVSWYQQTPGQGLQFLFEYFSETQRNKGNFPGRFSGRQFSNSRSEMNVSTLELGDSALYLCASSLEGVQETQYFGPGTRLLVL.

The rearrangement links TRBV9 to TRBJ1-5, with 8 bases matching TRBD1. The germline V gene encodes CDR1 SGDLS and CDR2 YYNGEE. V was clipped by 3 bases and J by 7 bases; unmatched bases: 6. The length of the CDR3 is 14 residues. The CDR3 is CASSAGQGGQPQHF. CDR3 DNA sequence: TGTGCCAGCAGCGCCGGACAGGGAGGGCAGCCCCAGCATTTT.

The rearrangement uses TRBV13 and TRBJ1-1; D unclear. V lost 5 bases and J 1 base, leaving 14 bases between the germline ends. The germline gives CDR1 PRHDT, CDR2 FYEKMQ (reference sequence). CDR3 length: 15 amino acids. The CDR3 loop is CASSDILQANTEAFF. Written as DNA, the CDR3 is TGTGCCAGCAGCGACATACTTCAGGCGAACACTGAAGCTTTCTTT.

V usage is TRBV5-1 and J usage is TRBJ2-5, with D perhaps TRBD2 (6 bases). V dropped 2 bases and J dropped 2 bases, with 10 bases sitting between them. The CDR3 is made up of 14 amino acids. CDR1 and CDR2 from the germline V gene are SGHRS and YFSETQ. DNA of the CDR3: TGCGCCAGCAGCTTAGGGACTTTTCAAGAGACCCAGTACTTC. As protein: CASSLGTFQETQYF.

The CDR3 region has the DNA TGTGCCAGCAGTTTATGGATCGGCTATGGCTACACCTTC. Its translation: CASSLWIGYGYTF. The chain carries TRBV27 and TRBJ1-2, with D uncertain. The V end was cut by 1 base, the J end by 4 bases, with 7 bases between. This CDR3 is built from 13 residues. CDR1 and CDR2 (germline): MNHEY, SMNVEV (reference sequence).